The 9 T cell receptor beta chains reported below all come from one sample, sequenced in a study of prognosis after radiotherapy for stage I lung cancer. Genomic DNA was the source, and TCR beta CDR3 was amplified from it by two-round multiplex PCR. With primers specific to each TRBV and TRBJ gene, the first-round PCR was performed. One entry per CDR3 protein, called by TCRdb with MiXCR from the multiplex PCR reads. The sample records roughly 23,000 distinct CDR3 sequences, around 40% being singletons. The source material was PBMCs, sampled before or after stereotactic body radiation therapy (not recorded which). The source of these receptors is a donor aged 50 or older with non-small cell lung cancer.

This clonotype has a count of ten or more. The rearrangement joins TRBV4-1 to TRBJ1-6; weak D call: TRBD1 (6 bases). Germline loops: CDR1 MGHRA, CDR2 YSYEKL. The CDR3 contains 17 residues. Trimming left V 9 bases short and J 2 bases short, with 20 bases between. The CDR3 DNA is TGCGCCAGTTACCCGGGACAAATAACACCCTATAATTCACCCCTCCACTTT. Its translation is CASYPGQITPYNSPLHF.

In this sample, this clonotype is medium-sized. The chain joins TRBV27 to TRBJ2-7; TRBD2 aligns across 7 bases. Per germline, CDR1 MNHEY and CDR2 SMNVEV (reference sequence). Unmatched junction bases numbered 9, after V lost 3 bases and J lost 4 bases. CDR3 size: 15 residues. CDR3 residues: CASSFSGGRSYEQYF. DNA for the CDR3: TGTGCCAGCAGTTTCTCGGGCGGGAGATCATACGAGCAGTACTTC.

This chain links TRBV28 with TRBJ1-6; D is uncertain. Trimming stripped 2 bases from V and 0 bases from J, with 11 bases between. The CDR3 loop spans 17 amino acids. CDR1 MDHEN and CDR2 SYDVKM come from the germline V gene. The CDR3 DNA sequence: TGTGCCAGCAGTTTAGCGGAGGAGTACTCCTATAATTCACCCCTCCACTTT. Translating gives CASSLAEEYSYNSPLHF. Full variable domain (missing parts from reference TRBV28 and TRBJ1-6): DVKVTQSSRYLVKRTGEKVFLECVQDMDHENMFWYRQDPGLGLRLIYFSYDVKMKEKGDIPEGYSVSREKKERFSLILESASTNQTSMYLCASSLAEEYSYNSPLHFGNGTRLTVT.

As regards this clonotype: The junction differs from germline at one of its ends, possibly a read error. The chain's CDR3 is CASSSGNFYNSHLHF. The CDR3 DNA sequence: TGTGCCAGCAGTTCCGGAAATTTCTATAATTCACACCTCCACTTT. This chain joins TRBV28 and TRBJ1-6; D gene unclear. Germline V CDR1 and CDR2: MDHEN, SYDVKM. The CDR3 sequence is 15 residues long.

In this sample, this clonotype turned up many times. The rearrangement uses TRBV20-1 and TRBJ2-6; no clear D. Germline V lookup: CDR1 DFQATT, CDR2 SNEGSKA (reference sequence). The CDR3 loop spans 12 amino acids. The V gene lost 5 bases and the J gene lost 0 bases, with 2 bases spanning the gap. The CDR3 loop reads CSAGSGANVLTF. The CDR3 DNA sequence: TGCAGTGCTGGCTCTGGGGCCAACGTCCTGACTTTC.

This clonotype has at least ten counts. V is TRBV5-1 and J is TRBJ2-7, with TRBD1 identical over 7 bases. The V segment lost 4 bases and the J segment 0 bases; nucleotides outside the gene matches: 13. CDR3 length: 17 amino acids. CDR1 is SGHRS, CDR2 YFSETQ, per germline. The CDR3: CASSNTPGQKDSYEQYF. CDR3 DNA: TGCGCCAGCAGCAACACACCGGGACAGAAAGACTCCTACGAGCAGTACTTC.

The chain links TRBV4-1 to TRBJ2-1; 9 bases fit TRBD2. V trimming: 4 bases; J trimming: 7 bases; junction bases outside the gene matches: 8. Germline CDR1 and CDR2: MGHRA and YSYEKL. This CDR3 has 15 residues. The CDR3 region has the DNA TGCGCCAGCAGCCCCGCTAGCGGGATTGGTAATGAGCAGTTCTTC. Translated: CASSPASGIGNEQFF.

As to this clonotype: A far larger clone is one base from this, pointing to a likely read error. The chain combines TRBV11-1 with TRBJ1-1, with D possibly TRBD1 on 5 matching bases. The germline CDR1 and CDR2 sequences are SGHAT and FQDESV (reference sequence). The length of the CDR3 is 14 residues. The CDR3 reads CASSSRTTGTESFF. The CDR3 DNA is TGTGCCAGCAGCTCACGGACAACTGGCACTGAATCTTTCTTT.

This clonotype has ten or more counts. The chain couples TRBV7-6 to TRBJ2-2, with 11 bases lining up with TRBD2. Germline-derived CDR1 and CDR2 are SGHVS and FNYEAQ. V lost 2 bases and J lost 2; bases outside the gene matches: 10. The CDR3 has 19 amino acids. The CDR3 DNA reads as TGTGCCAGCAGCTTAAAACTAGCGGGAGAGATGCCTAACACCGGGGAGCTGTTTTTT. Protein product: CASSLKLAGEMPNTGELFF.